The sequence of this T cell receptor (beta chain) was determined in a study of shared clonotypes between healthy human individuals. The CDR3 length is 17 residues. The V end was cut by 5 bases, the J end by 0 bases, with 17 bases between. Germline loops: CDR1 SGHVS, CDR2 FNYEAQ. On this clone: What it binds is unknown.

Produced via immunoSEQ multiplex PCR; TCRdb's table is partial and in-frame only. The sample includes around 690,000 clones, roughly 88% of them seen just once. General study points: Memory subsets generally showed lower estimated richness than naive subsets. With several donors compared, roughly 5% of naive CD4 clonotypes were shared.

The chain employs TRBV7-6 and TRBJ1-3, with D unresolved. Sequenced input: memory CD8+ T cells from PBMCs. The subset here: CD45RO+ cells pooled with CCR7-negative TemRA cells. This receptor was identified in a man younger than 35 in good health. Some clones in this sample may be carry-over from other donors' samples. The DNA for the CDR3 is TGTGCCAGCAGCCCCCTGATACCGGGTGCCTCTGGAAACACCATATATTTT. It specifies CASSPLIPGASGNTIYF.